The rows below give T cell receptor beta chains drawn from one sample of a study of glioma-infiltrating T cells after dendritic cell vaccination. The table came from immunoSEQ multiplex PCR; TCRdb's copy has only in-frame clones and leaves some out. The repertoire holds over 80,000 clones, over 75% seen once, with 2% to 2.5% in the top ten. The sample in question was blood, obtained after dendritic cell vaccination. These receptor sequences come from a human donor with glioblastoma. Each CDR3 is given without its conserved first and last residue.

j_call | v_call | cdr3_aa
TRBJ2-3 | TRBV19 | ASSLPGTGVSDTQY
TRBJ2-3 | TRBV6-4 | ASSDEAGGPDTQY
TRBJ2-2 | TRBV5-1 | ASSGGQANTGELF
TRBJ1-2 | TRBV11-1 | ASSLHYSGGYT
TRBJ1-5 | TRBV18 | ASSPGQRNQPQH
TRBJ1-5 | TRBV6-5 | ASRRTAYSNQPQH
TRBJ1-5 | TRBV27 | ASSLKTGFGQPQH
TRBJ2-3 | TRBV4-1 | ASSQDLTVSTDTQY
TRBJ1-1 | TRBV19 | ASSIKGMNTEAF
TRBJ2-2 | TRBV19 | ARINGGVRNTGELF
TRBJ1-2 | TRBV7-9 | ASSPREGTNYGYT
TRBJ2-7 | TRBV6-1 | ASRDYRGVRGEQY
TRBJ2-7 | TRBV18 | ASSPPSTVYEQY
TRBJ2-2 | TRBV5-4 | ASSRGLAGGPTGELF
TRBJ1-5 | TRBV6-6 | ASIYRGQGGNQPQH